The 31 T cell receptor beta chains below were found in one sample sequenced in a study of T cells expressing NK-cell markers. Using the 5' RACE reads, TCRdb records one entry per CDR3 protein without DNA. This repertoire includes about 390,000 distinct CDR3 sequences. Sequenced sample: blood T cells: a sorted CD56 or NKG2C T cell subset, CD4+ or CD8+ T cells, or bulk PBMC T cells (not recorded which). The receptors stem from a woman aged 50 to 60 in good health.

The chain's CDR3 is CASSPFNGGEAFF. The chain joins TRBV7-9 to TRBJ1-1; TCRdb outputs TRBD1, but without DNA this stays unchecked. CDR1 and CDR2 from the germline V gene are SEHNR and FQNEAQ (reference sequence). This CDR3 spans 13 amino acids.

V is TRBV7-8 and J is TRBJ2-3; no DNA is available, so the TRBD2 call from TCRdb remains unchecked. Germline loops: CDR1 SGHVS, CDR2 FQNEAQ. This CDR3 contains 16 residues. CDR3 loop: CASRGGLVSRPDTQYF.

The chain joins TRBV12-3 or TRBV12-4 to TRBJ2-5; the TCRdb call, TRBD1, lacks DNA for checking. The CDR3 totals 14 residues. The CDR3: CASSLGGPQETQYF.

The chain has TRBV5-1 and TRBJ1-3; TCRdb gives TRBD1 as the D gene, but with no DNA this cannot be confirmed. This CDR3 is 12 amino acids long. Germline lookup yields CDR1 SGHRS and CDR2 YFSETQ. The CDR3 reads CASGDSGNTIYF.

The rearrangement uses TRBV5-1 and TRBJ2-4; the D call of TRBD1 rests on TCRdb alone, since no DNA is present to check it. Germline CDR1 is SGHRS and CDR2 is YFSETQ. This CDR3 has 17 amino acids. CDR3 sequence: CASSLASPRTGGDIQYF.

J is TRBJ2-7 and V is TRBV29-1; lacking DNA, the TRBD2 call made by TCRdb goes unchecked. Germline-derived CDR1 and CDR2 are SQVTM and ANQGSEA. CDR3 length: 14 amino acids. This chain's CDR3 is CSVGPSVLGNEQYF.

This chain connects TRBV7-8 to TRBJ2-1; checking the TCRdb D call of TRBD1 is not possible without DNA. The CDR3 loop spans 16 amino acids. The V gene's germline CDR1 is SGHVS and CDR2 FQNEAQ. The CDR3: CASSLEGYREYNEQFF.

The chain joins TRBV5-1 to TRBJ2-7; TCRdb's D call, TRBD2, is unchecked because there is no DNA. The CDR3 is made up of 17 amino acids. Per the germline V gene, CDR1 is SGHRS and CDR2 is YFSETQ. CDR3 in amino acids: CASSLGDLWSFSYEQYF.

The rearrangement uses TRBV4-1 and TRBJ2-3; TCRdb indicates TRBD2, and absent DNA this call remains unverified. Germline assignment: CDR1 MGHRA and CDR2 YSYEKL. The CDR3 extends over 17 amino acids. This CDR3 is CASSQDPTGSFTDTQYF.

This chain joins TRBV29-1 and TRBJ2-3; TCRdb returns TRBD2, unconfirmable since there is no DNA. This CDR3 is built from 16 residues. CDR1 SQVTM and CDR2 ANQGSEA come from the germline V gene. The CDR3 sequence is CSVDELAGEEPDTQYF.

The genes are TRBV7-9 and TRBJ1-2. The germline gives CDR1 SEHNR, CDR2 FQNEAQ (reference sequence). The CDR3 totals 15 residues. The CDR3: CASSLARDVVDGYTF.

The V call is TRBV6-5, the J call TRBJ2-1; lacking DNA, the TRBD2 call made by TCRdb goes unchecked. The V gene's germline CDR1 is MNHEY and CDR2 SVGAGI. The CDR3 has 20 residues. This CDR3 is CASSYGGLAGGPTDHNEQFF.

V and J are TRBV5-4 and TRBJ2-2; absent DNA, TCRdb's TRBD1 call cannot be checked. The CDR3 consists of 16 residues. Germline V lookup: CDR1 SGHNT, CDR2 YYREEE (reference sequence). CDR3 residues: CASSSIQGDNTGELFF.

The chain recombines TRBV7-8 with TRBJ1-5. This CDR3 is 14 amino acids long. Germline V gene sequence: CDR1 SGHVS, CDR2 FQNEAQ. The CDR3 protein is CASSLRGSNQPQHF.

The CDR3 loop is CASSLGLGLAEISTDTQYF. The J gene is TRBJ2-3, the V gene TRBV5-1; as DNA is missing, the TRBD2 call by TCRdb cannot be tested. The CDR3 has 19 amino acids. Germline V lookup: CDR1 SGHRS, CDR2 YFSETQ.

The J gene is TRBJ1-2, the V gene TRBV12-3 or TRBV12-4; TCRdb indicates TRBD1, and absent DNA this call remains unverified. The CDR3 covers 17 residues. The CDR3 reads CASSLSRDTGSGYGYTF.

CDR3 residues: CASSSTAGMNTEAFF. The chain is built from TRBV7-8 and TRBJ1-1. The CDR3 is 15 amino acids. Germline V lookup: CDR1 SGHVS, CDR2 FQNEAQ.

This sequence joins TRBV7-8 and TRBJ1-1. The length of the CDR3 is 13 residues. Per germline, CDR1 SGHVS and CDR2 FQNEAQ. CDR3 sequence: CASSFEYFSEAFF. The whole variable domain, filled in from reference TRBV7-8 and TRBJ1-1, reads GAGVSQSPRYKVAKRGQDVALRCDPISGHVSLFWYQQALGQGPEFLTYFQNEAQLDKSGLPSDRFFAERPEGSVSTLKIQRTQQEDSAVYLCASSFEYFSEAFFGQGTRLTVV.

The rearrangement uses TRBV5-1 and TRBJ2-2; the D call from TCRdb, TRBD1, cannot be confirmed without DNA. Germline CDR1 reads SGHRS; CDR2 reads YFSETQ. This CDR3 region has 14 residues. CDR3 region: CASSLYRETGELFF.

CDR3 protein: CASSAQESNYGYTF. The chain employs TRBV3-1 and TRBJ1-2. Germline CDR1 and CDR2: LGHDT and YNNKEL (reference sequence). CDR3 size: 14 residues.

The chain links TRBV6-1 to TRBJ1-3. CDR1 MNHNS and CDR2 SASEGT come from the germline V gene. The CDR3 loop spans 11 amino acids. This chain's CDR3 is CAPRSGNTIYF.

This chain links TRBV21-1 with TRBJ1-1; TCRdb's D call, TRBD1, is unchecked because there is no DNA. TRBV21-1 counts as a pseudogene. This CDR3 is built from 12 residues. CDR3 sequence reads: CASSKRGNDAFF.

This chain links TRBV5-1 with TRBJ2-1. This CDR3 is 15 amino acids long. Germline assignment: CDR1 SGHRS and CDR2 YFSETQ. CDR3 amino acids: CASSLETSTYNEQFF.

The chain links TRBV7-9 to TRBJ2-1; as DNA is missing, the TRBD2 call by TCRdb cannot be tested. The CDR3 is 14 residues long. Germline CDR1 is SEHNR and CDR2 is FQNEAQ (reference sequence). The CDR3 loop reads CALRGTRISNEQFF.

This chain connects TRBV12-3 or TRBV12-4 to TRBJ1-6; the D call from TCRdb, TRBD1, cannot be confirmed without DNA. CDR3 length: 14 amino acids. This chain's CDR3 is CASWGGPYNSPLHF.

The chain's CDR3 is CSANPGEGTNEKLFF. This rearrangement joins TRBV20-1 to TRBJ1-4. The CDR3 consists of 15 residues. Germline CDR1 reads DFQATT; CDR2 reads SNEGSKA (reference sequence).

V and J are TRBV7-2 and TRBJ2-5; without DNA, the TCRdb call of TRBD2 cannot be checked. Germline-derived CDR1 and CDR2 are SGHTA and FQGNSA. This CDR3 contains 17 residues. The CDR3 sequence: CASSFQAGLAGVMAQYF.

V gene TRBV20-1 combines with J gene TRBJ2-5. The CDR3 has 12 residues. CDR1 is DFQATT and CDR2 is SNEGSKA in the germline V gene (reference sequence). CDR3 loop: CSARQRGETQYF.

The chain joins TRBV19 to TRBJ1-5. CDR3 length equals 14 residues. CDR1 and CDR2 (germline): LNHDA, SQIVND (reference sequence). CDR3 residues: CASRPSTINQPQHF.

The rearrangement links TRBV6-5 to TRBJ1-1. This CDR3 spans 14 amino acids. Germline values: CDR1 MNHEY, CDR2 SVGAGI. The CDR3 loop is CASSYGEMGTEAFF.

The chain carries TRBV5-1 and TRBJ2-2; checking the TCRdb D call of TRBD1 is not possible without DNA. Germline V gene lookup returns CDR1 SGHRS and CDR2 YFSETQ. The CDR3 has 16 amino acids. The CDR3 is CASSFFSRGNTGELFF.